The 30 T cell receptor beta chains given below trace back to one sample, sequenced in a study of T cell changes during pregnancy in multiple sclerosis. Sequencing used immunoSEQ multiplex PCR; TCRdb keeps in-frame clones, though not all of them. This sample has 45,000 to 65,000 clones; roughly 91% occur once, and the top ten carry around 0.49%. The specimen was CD4+ T cells from peripheral blood mononuclear cells, collected in the third trimester of pregnancy. These TCRs come from a female donor with multiple sclerosis, enrolled in a pregnancy study.

The chain recombines TRBV2 with TRBJ2-7; 9 nucleotides line up with TRBD2. This CDR3 is 18 amino acids long. Germline V gene data show CDR1 as SNHLY and CDR2 as FYNNEI. J lost 0 bases, V lost 1 base, and 10 bases had no gene match. CDR3 sequence: CASSEVAGGLSGSYEQYF. The CDR3 DNA follows: TGTGCCAGCAGTGAAGTGGCGGGGGGGTTATCTGGCTCCTACGAGCAGTACTTC.

This chain uses TRBV7-9 with TRBJ1-2; D not certain. CDR3 length equals 15 residues. V was clipped by 5 bases and J by 4 bases, with 17 bases between them. CDR1 and CDR2 from the germline V gene are SEHNR and FQNEAQ (reference sequence). The CDR3 sequence is CASSRPGLGSYGYTF. The CDR3, as DNA: TGTGCCAGCAGCCGACCAGGATTAGGTAGCTATGGCTACACCTTC.

Written as DNA, the CDR3 is TGTGCCGTCCAAGCGGGGGGTATGACAGATACGCAGTATTTT. Its translation is CAVQAGGMTDTQYF. The chain has TRBV2 and TRBJ2-3, with 9 bases lining up with TRBD2. This CDR3 has 14 amino acids. Trimming removed 11 bases from V and 3 bases from J; junction bases left unmatched: 9. Germline loops: CDR1 SNHLY, CDR2 FYNNEI.

In DNA form, the CDR3 reads TGTGCCAGCAGTGAAGTGGGAGGGGCTTCCTACGAGCAGTACTTC. This codes for CASSEVGGASYEQYF. The V call is TRBV6-1, the J call TRBJ2-7; 7 nucleotides line up with TRBD2. The CDR3 spans 15 residues. Per the germline V gene, CDR1 is MNHNS and CDR2 is SASEGT. The ends lost 1 base at V and 1 base at J; junction bases unmatched: 4.

To note about this clone: A junction boundary mismatches the germline segment, possibly from a read error. Other DNA sequences from this sample encode an identical CDR3 as well. The J gene is TRBJ2-2, the V gene TRBV2; TRBD1 matches at 8 bases. Germline loops: CDR1 SNHLY, CDR2 FYNNEI. The CDR3 has 14 amino acids. The CDR3 loop is CASRADRVTGELFF. DNA for the CDR3: TGTGCCAGCAGGGCGGACAGGGTCACCGGGGAGTTGTTTTTT.

The DNA of the CDR3 is TGTGCCAGCAGCTTAGCGGGGAGGCCGCCCCAGCATTTT. Amino acids: CASSLAGRPPQHF. The V call is TRBV7-9, the J call TRBJ1-5; D call uncertain. CDR3 length: 13 residues. V gave up 0 bases and J gave up 9 bases, with 9 bases separating them. Germline assignment: CDR1 SEHNR and CDR2 FQNEAQ (reference sequence).

The chain joins TRBV27 to TRBJ1-5, with 8 bases that match TRBD1. With V trimmed by 0 bases and J by 6 bases, 13 bases remained unmatched. CDR1 is MNHEY, CDR2 SMNVEV, per germline (reference sequence). This CDR3 contains 18 residues. The CDR3 spells CASSLSPRQGRSSQPQHF. In DNA form, the CDR3 reads TGTGCCAGCAGTTTATCTCCACGACAGGGGCGATCAAGTCAGCCCCAGCATTTT.

The chain uses TRBV7-3 and TRBJ2-7; TRBD2 matches at 10 bases. V shed 5 bases, J shed 5 bases, and the junction held 9 bases outside the gene matches. CDR1 is SGHTA, CDR2 FQGTGA, per germline. The CDR3 extends over 15 amino acids. The CDR3 loop is CASSQPSGGVDEQYF. In DNA form, the CDR3 reads TGTGCCAGCAGCCAACCTAGCGGGGGAGTCGACGAGCAGTACTTC.

V is TRBV21-1 and J is TRBJ2-7; whether TRBD2, the table's D call, matches the DNA was not checked. TRBV21-1 is reported as a pseudogene. The CDR3 has 15 amino acids. CDR3 region: CASIGRGKGSYEQYF. The CDR3 DNA is TGTGCCAGCATAGGGAGAGGGAAAGGATCCTACGAGCAGTACTTC.

The count of this clone is one. The chain uses TRBV6-5 and TRBJ1-1; 7 nucleotides align to TRBD1. Germline V gene data show CDR1 as MNHEY and CDR2 as SVGAGI. V shed 5 bases and J 7 bases; nucleotides not matched to a gene: 7. This CDR3 is 13 amino acids long. The CDR3 DNA reads as TGTGCCAGCAGTGGACAGGCACCACTTGAAGCTTTCTTT. This translates into CASSGQAPLEAFF.

The V gene is TRBV2, the J gene TRBJ2-7; 7 bases match TRBD1. Looked up from germline, CDR1 is SNHLY and CDR2 is FYNNEI. The CDR3 sequence is 15 residues long. Unmatched junction bases numbered 9, after V lost 4 bases and J lost 3 bases. The CDR3 spells CASSVRTGRDYEQYF. Here the CDR3 DNA reads TGTGCCAGCAGTGTCAGGACAGGTAGGGACTACGAGCAGTACTTC.

This clone is a singleton in its sample. J is TRBJ1-2 and V is TRBV5-4; 8 positions agree with TRBD1. This CDR3 contains 15 residues. V lost 3 bases to trimming and J lost 5 bases; unmatched junction nucleotides: 9. Per germline, CDR1 SGHNT and CDR2 YYREEE (reference sequence). CDR3 nucleotide sequence: TGTGCCAGCAGCTCCATAGACAGGGGAGGGTATGGCTACACCTTC. The encoded protein is CASSSIDRGGYGYTF.

CDR3: CASSPTGGTGELFF. CDR3 bases: TGTGCCAGCAGCCCGACAGGGGGCACCGGGGAGCTGTTTTTT. V and J are TRBV7-6 and TRBJ2-2; 9 nucleotides line up with TRBD1. CDR1 and CDR2 (germline): SGHVS, FNYEAQ. This CDR3 contains 14 residues. V dropped 5 bases and J dropped 4; count of bases not matched to a gene: 2.

This chain joins TRBV7-9 and TRBJ1-2; 8 nucleotides match TRBD1. There are 18 residues in the CDR3. The junction had 15 bases not matched to a gene; V was cut back by 4 bases and J by 2 bases. Germline CDR1 and CDR2: SEHNR and FQNEAQ (reference sequence). The CDR3 protein is CASSSRRRGQDQNYGYTF. In DNA form, the CDR3 reads TGTGCCAGCAGCTCCCGCAGGCGGGGACAGGACCAGAACTATGGCTACACCTTC.

The chain joins TRBV7-9 to TRBJ2-7; the match to TRBD1 covers 7 bases. V lost 7 bases and J lost 5; bases outside the gene matches: 8. This CDR3 comprises 13 residues. Germline CDR1 is SEHNR and CDR2 is FQNEAQ (reference sequence). Here the CDR3 DNA reads TGTGCCAGCACAGGGGACAGAAGCCACGAGCAGTACTTC. It yields the protein CASTGDRSHEQYF.

This sequence joins TRBV6-5 and TRBJ1-2; 9 nucleotides match TRBD1. Germline-derived CDR1 and CDR2 are MNHEY and SVGAGI. The length of the CDR3 is 13 residues. The J segment lost 4 bases and the V segment lost 6 bases, leaving 3 bases of the junction unmatched. CDR3 in amino acids: CASRDRGSYGYTF. In DNA, the CDR3 is TGTGCCAGCAGAGACAGGGGGAGCTATGGCTACACCTTC.

CDR3 sequence: CASVTSLSTLQYF. Written as DNA, the CDR3 is TGTGCCAGCGTTACTAGTCTCTCAACACTTCAGTACTTC. J is TRBJ2-7 and V is TRBV2, with a tentative D call TRBD2 (5 bases). V lost 8 bases, J lost 10 bases, and 21 bases lay in between. CDR1 and CDR2 from the germline V gene are SNHLY and FYNNEI. The CDR3 length is 13 residues. The full variable domain, with the rest looked up from reference TRBV2 and TRBJ2-7, is EPEVTQTPSHQVTQMGQEVILRCVPISNHLYFYWYRQILGQKVEFLVSFYNNEISEKSEIFDDQFSVERPDGSNFTLKIRSTKLEDSAMYFCASVTSLSTLQYFGPGTRLTVT.

The rearrangement joins TRBV18 to TRBJ1-3; D ambiguous. The ends were cut back, 3 bases at V and 4 bases at J, with 10 bases in the middle. CDR1 and CDR2 (germline): KGHSH, LQKENI. The CDR3 spans 14 residues. The CDR3 DNA reads TGTGCCAGCTCACCGGCCGGGTGGGGAAACACCATATATTTT. This gives the protein CASSPAGWGNTIYF. Filled out from reference TRBV18 and TRBJ1-3, the complete variable domain reads NAGVMQNPRHLVRRRGQEARLRCSPMKGHSHVYWYRQLPEEGLKFMVYLQKENIIDESGMPKERFSAEFPKEGPSILRIQQVVRGDSAAYFCASSPAGWGNTIYFGEGSWLTVV.

The V call is TRBV15, the J call TRBJ1-1; D might be TRBD1 (5 bases). This CDR3 has 15 residues. Germline V gene sequence: CDR1 LNHNV, CDR2 YYDKDF (reference sequence). V dropped 3 bases and J dropped 4 bases, with 15 bases sitting between them. CDR3 region: CATSSPRGGGTEAFF. DNA for the CDR3: TGTGCCACCAGCAGCCCCCGGGGGGGTGGCACTGAAGCTTTCTTT.

V and J are TRBV9 and TRBJ2-1; D is perhaps TRBD2 (6 bases). Germline loops: CDR1 SGDLS, CDR2 YYNGEE. The CDR3 runs to 16 residues. With 0 bases removed from V and 2 bases from J, the gap between germline ends came to 12 bases. DNA of the CDR3: TGTGCCAGCAGCGTAGGAAGCGGGCGGGCCTACAATGAGCAGTTCTTC. It is translated as CASSVGSGRAYNEQFF.

J is TRBJ1-4 and V is TRBV6-1; unclear D gene. V was clipped by 7 bases and J by 0 bases, with 9 bases between them. The CDR3 runs 14 residues. Germline V gene lookup returns CDR1 MNHNS and CDR2 SASEGT. In DNA form, the CDR3 reads TGTGCCAGCAATCAGTTGTCAACTAATGAAAAACTGTTTTTT. Protein sequence: CASNQLSTNEKLFF.

This clone was picked up a small number of times. The rearrangement uses TRBV29-1 and TRBJ1-5, with 7 nucleotides matching TRBD1. J was trimmed by 4 bases and V by 5 bases; bases with no gene match: 5. The CDR3 is made up of 13 amino acids. The germline gives CDR1 SQVTM, CDR2 ANQGSEA. CDR3 in amino acids: CSVSDRENQPQHF. The CDR3 DNA is TGCAGCGTTTCAGACAGGGAAAATCAGCCCCAGCATTTT.

Notes on this clone: An end of the junction does not agree with germline; a read error may underlie this. The CDR3, as DNA: TGTGCCAGCAGTCAAGGGGACCGCGGGGAGGACTTC. Amino acid sequence: CASSQGDRGEDF. The gene calls are TRBV2 and TRBJ2-7, with D maybe TRBD2 (6 bases). The germline V gene has CDR1 SNHLY and CDR2 FYNNEI. The CDR3 consists of 12 residues.

The chain has TRBV5-1 and TRBJ2-3, with 8 nucleotides matching TRBD1. Trimming took 4 bases from V and 4 from J; bases not matched to a gene: 11. The V gene's germline CDR1 is SGHRS and CDR2 YFSETQ. The CDR3 extends over 16 amino acids. CDR3 nucleotides: TGCGCCAGCAGCCCCGGCCCGACAGGGGAAGCAGATACGCAGTATTTT. Its translation is CASSPGPTGEADTQYF.

The chain links TRBV18 to TRBJ1-3, with D possibly matching TRBD1 (5 bases). The germline CDR1 and CDR2 sequences are KGHSH and LQKENI. Trimming stripped 2 bases from V and 2 bases from J, with 16 bases between. The CDR3 consists of 17 residues. Written as DNA, the CDR3 is TGTGCCAGCTCACCAAGCCGACAGTTCTGGGCTGGAAACACCATATATTTT. Amino acids: CASSPSRQFWAGNTIYF.

The chain has TRBV11-2 and TRBJ2-5, with 9 nucleotides matching TRBD2. The germline CDR1 and CDR2 sequences are SGHAT and FQNNGV. The length of the CDR3 is 15 residues. The V gene end was trimmed by 6 bases and the J gene end by 2 bases; junction bases not matched to a gene: 7. The CDR3 is CASSGLLAGQETQYF. The DNA of the CDR3 is TGTGCCAGCAGTGGCCTCCTAGCGGGGCAAGAGACCCAGTACTTC.

The chain has TRBV10-1 and TRBJ2-4; 8 bases fit TRBD1. The V gene end was trimmed by 5 bases and the J gene end by 5 bases; junction bases not matched to a gene: 2. The CDR3 totals 13 residues. Germline values: CDR1 WNHNN, CDR2 SYGVQD (reference sequence). DNA of the CDR3: TGCGCCAGCAGTATGGACAGGGAAAACATTCAGTACTTC. Amino acid sequence: CASSMDRENIQYF.

The genes are TRBV7-9 and TRBJ1-1; the match to TRBD1 covers 9 bases. J gave up 0 bases and V 5 bases, and 16 bases lay outside the gene matches. Germline values: CDR1 SEHNR, CDR2 FQNEAQ (reference sequence). This CDR3 has 19 residues. CDR3 bases: TGTGCCAGCAGCCCCGTGGTGTTGGGACAGGGTCTCATGAACACTGAAGCTTTCTTT. Its protein product is CASSPVVLGQGLMNTEAFF.

The V and J genes are TRBV5-1 and TRBJ2-1, with 12 bases matching TRBD2. J was trimmed by 2 bases and V by 4 bases; bases with no gene match: 4. CDR1 and CDR2 (germline): SGHRS, YFSETQ. The CDR3 contains 16 residues. The CDR3 reads CASSLRLAGAYNEQFF. Here the CDR3 DNA reads TGCGCCAGCAGCCTAAGACTAGCGGGAGCCTACAATGAGCAGTTCTTC.

The chain couples TRBV2 to TRBJ2-3, with 7 bases matching TRBD1. V dropped 8 bases and J dropped 3; count of bases not matched to a gene: 11. CDR3 size: 15 residues. Germline V gene sequence: CDR1 SNHLY, CDR2 FYNNEI. This CDR3 is CASRARDSLTDTQYF. The CDR3 DNA is TGTGCCAGCCGCGCCAGGGACAGTTTAACAGATACGCAGTATTTT.